This T cell receptor beta chain is drawn from a study of T cells in Graves' hyperthyroidism and ophthalmopathy. Regarding the study as a whole: Blood shared most expanded thyroid clonotypes above 0.001.

Hyperthyroidism of Graves' type that showed no ophthalmopathy progression within 18 months was stable. TCR beta CDR3 sequences were amplified from RNA transcripts. The HTBI set primed first-round TCR CDR3 RT-PCR. TCRdb reanalysed the multiplex PCR reads using MiXCR and keeps one entry per CDR3 protein. Here the sample spans 600,000 or so distinct CDR3 sequences, just over 45% being singletons. This clonotype was observed at least ten times. Its target is unknown. Sequencing used peripheral blood or thyroid tissue (not recorded which). The sequence derives from a woman between 18 and 29 years old with Graves' hyperthyroidism.

The CDR3: CSVTHSYGYTF. Here the CDR3 DNA reads TGCAGCGTGACCCATAGCTATGGCTACACCTTC. This chain joins TRBV29-1 and TRBJ1-2; no clear D. The germline gives CDR1 SQVTM, CDR2 ANQGSEA. The CDR3 runs to 11 residues. Trimming removed 6 bases from V and 4 bases from J, with 9 bases in between.